The 18 T cell receptor beta chains in this list originate from one sample, sequenced in a study of blood T cell repertoires in COVID-19. Sequenced by immunoSEQ multiplex PCR; TCRdb stores in-frame clones only, minus some. The table has approximately 210,000 clones, roughly four fifths seen once. The sample comprised peripheral blood. The receptors derive from a woman between 35 and 50 years old with acute or convalescent COVID-19.

The chain couples TRBV2 to TRBJ1-6, with 9 bases identical to TRBD1. This CDR3 has 12 amino acids. In germline, CDR1 is SNHLY, CDR2 FYNNEI. After removal of 10 bases from V and 7 bases from J, the junction contained 2 bases not matched to a gene. The CDR3 DNA follows: TGTGCCACTGGGACAGGGAATTCACCCCTCCACTTT. This sequence encodes CATGTGNSPLHF.

This clone has only a few counts. As DNA, the CDR3 is TGTGCCAGCAGCTTCGGGTCAGGGGGCTACGAGCAGTACTTC. Translating it yields CASSFGSGGYEQYF. V and J are TRBV5-6 and TRBJ2-7, with TRBD1 matching 7 bases. Germline V CDR1 and CDR2: SGHDT, YYEEEE. The trim removed 2 bases at V and 3 bases at J, leaving 5 bases unmatched. The CDR3 is 14 amino acids.

The chain is built from TRBV7-2 and TRBJ2-3, with D perhaps TRBD1 (7 bases). Germline CDR1 and CDR2: SGHTA and FQGNSA. V was shortened by 1 base and J by 5 bases, with 13 bases between the two germline ends. This CDR3 region has 15 residues. The chain's CDR3 is CASSLGAQGGDTQYF. As DNA, the CDR3 is TGTGCCAGCAGCTTAGGGGCCCAGGGGGGAGATACGCAGTATTTT.

The chain couples TRBV24-1 to TRBJ2-1; the match to TRBD2 covers 9 bases. CDR3 length: 21 amino acids. Germline V lookup: CDR1 KGHDR, CDR2 SFDVKD. V dropped 2 bases and J dropped 8; count of bases not matched to a gene: 24. The CDR3 spells CATSDYPLAGTGGSNSDEQFF. In DNA, the CDR3 is TGTGCCACCAGTGATTACCCTCTAGCGGGGACGGGGGGGTCTAATTCGGATGAGCAGTTCTTC.

J is TRBJ2-3 and V is TRBV10-3; 9 bases line up with TRBD1. CDR1 and CDR2 from the germline V gene are ENHRY and SYGVKD. CDR3 length equals 15 residues. Germline trimming cut 6 bases from V and 0 bases from J; bases unmatched to any gene: 4. The CDR3 DNA reads as TGTGCCATCAGGAAGGGACAGGGTAGCACAGATACGCAGTATTTT. Translation gives CAIRKGQGSTDTQYF.

This chain links TRBV7-9 with TRBJ1-2, with TRBD1 matching 10 bases. Germline V gene sequence: CDR1 SEHNR, CDR2 FQNEAQ (reference sequence). CDR3 length: 14 amino acids. V shed 5 bases and J 6 bases; nucleotides not matched to a gene: 6. The CDR3 DNA follows: TGTGCCAGCAGCGCCGACAGGGGGCGTGATGGCTACACCTTC. It specifies CASSADRGRDGYTF.

The chain is built from TRBV3-1 (or the pseudogene TRBV3-2) and TRBJ2-2; 7 bases fit TRBD1. Germline CDR1 and CDR2: LGHDT and YNNKEL (reference sequence). The CDR3 runs 15 residues. The V segment lost 0 bases and the J segment 6 bases; nucleotides outside the gene matches: 4. CDR3: CASSQEQGFPGELFF. In DNA, the CDR3 is TGTGCCAGCAGCCAAGAACAGGGGTTCCCCGGGGAGCTGTTTTTT.

The V and J genes are TRBV4-1 and TRBJ1-4; no firm D call. Germline lookup yields CDR1 MGHRA and CDR2 YSYEKL. With 2 bases removed from V and 8 bases from J, the gap between germline ends came to 6 bases. This CDR3 region has 12 residues. The CDR3 sequence is CASSQSGEKLFF. CDR3 bases: TGCGCCAGCAGCCAATCCGGGGAAAAACTGTTTTTT.

The chain has TRBV5-1 and TRBJ2-1; 10 nucleotides align to TRBD1. This CDR3 contains 13 residues. J gave up 6 bases and V 3 bases, and 0 bases lay outside the gene matches. In germline, CDR1 is SGHRS, CDR2 YFSETQ. CDR3 in DNA: TGCGCCAGCAGCTGGACAGGGGGCAATGAGCAGTTCTTC. This encodes CASSWTGGNEQFF.

The chain recombines TRBV7-2 with TRBJ1-2; a weak D match, TRBD1 (5 bases). V lost 1 base and J lost 4, with 10 bases in between. The CDR3 covers 14 residues. Germline V gene data show CDR1 as SGHTA and CDR2 as FQGNSA. CDR3 amino acids: CASSLVQGSYGYTF. In DNA, the CDR3 is TGTGCCAGCAGCTTAGTGCAGGGTTCCTATGGCTACACCTTC.

The rearrangement links TRBV6-5 to TRBJ1-6; D remains ambiguous. Germline V lookup: CDR1 MNHEY, CDR2 SVGAGI. CDR3 length: 13 residues. Trimming removed 5 bases at V and 7 bases at J, with 9 bases between. The CDR3 region is CASSLQMNSPLHF. As DNA, the CDR3 is TGTGCCAGCAGTCTACAGATGAATTCACCCCTCCACTTT.

The V gene is TRBV5-1, the J gene TRBJ1-5; 7 nucleotides agree with TRBD1. Per germline, CDR1 SGHRS and CDR2 YFSETQ. CDR3 size: 22 residues. The ends lost 0 bases at V and 2 bases at J; junction bases unmatched: 23. The CDR3 is CASSLDGKTGTSRDICNQPQHF. CDR3 sequence (DNA): TGCGCCAGCAGCTTGGATGGGAAGACAGGGACCAGCCGGGATATTTGCAATCAGCCCCAGCATTTT.

The V gene is TRBV30, the J gene TRBJ2-1, with D tentatively TRBD2 (5 bases). Per germline, CDR1 GTSNPN and CDR2 SVGIG (reference sequence). The CDR3 contains 15 residues. The V gene lost 0 bases and the J gene lost 7 bases, with 16 bases spanning the gap. The chain's CDR3 is CAWSVGVEPLNEQFF. The CDR3 DNA reads TGTGCCTGGAGTGTCGGGGTCGAACCTCTGAATGAGCAGTTCTTC.

This chain links TRBV7-8 with TRBJ2-7; 7 nucleotides line up with TRBD2. The CDR3 consists of 14 residues. V lost 1 base and J lost 3; bases outside the gene matches: 3. The germline V gene encodes CDR1 SGHVS and CDR2 FQNEAQ. CDR3 in amino acids: CASSLGGSIYEQYF. The CDR3 DNA is TGTGCCAGCAGCTTAGGCGGGAGTATCTACGAGCAGTACTTC.

The sample holds one count of this clone. The chain joins TRBV30 to TRBJ1-4, with D maybe TRBD1 (5 bases). The CDR3 spans 14 residues. The V gene's germline CDR1 is GTSNPN and CDR2 SVGIG (reference sequence). V lost 0 bases to trimming and J lost 5 bases, with 10 bases between them. CDR3 in DNA: TGTGCCTGGAGTGTAAGACAGCGAAATGAAAAACTGTTTTTT. Translation: CAWSVRQRNEKLFF.

The chain combines TRBV12-3 or TRBV12-4 with TRBJ2-1, with D possibly TRBD2 on 5 matching bases. The CDR3 has 12 amino acids. Trimming pared 6 bases from V and 8 bases from J, leaving 11 bases between. CDR3 DNA sequence: TGTGCCAGCAGCTCTAGCAGACATGAGCAGTTCTTC. Translated: CASSSSRHEQFF.

In DNA, the CDR3 is TGTGCCAGCAGCCCTAGGAGTATCGCGGATACGCAGTATTTT. Its translation: CASSPRSIADTQYF. This chain connects TRBV9 to TRBJ2-3; D gene unclear. Germline assignment: CDR1 SGDLS and CDR2 YYNGEE. CDR3 length: 14 amino acids. Trimming shortened V by 4 bases and J by 6 bases, and 15 bases separated the two germline ends.

The J gene is TRBJ1-1, the V gene TRBV5-1; D ambiguous. The germline V gene has CDR1 SGHRS and CDR2 YFSETQ. Trimming pared 0 bases from V and 1 base from J, leaving 10 bases between. The CDR3 loop spans 15 amino acids. The CDR3 sequence: CASSLDARGNTEAFF. CDR3 in DNA: TGCGCCAGCAGCTTGGATGCTCGGGGGAACACTGAAGCTTTCTTT.